The rows below give T cell receptor beta chains drawn from one sample of a study of cytomegalovirus exposure and HLA in healthy donors. Generated by immunoSEQ multiplex PCR, the TCRdb table keeps only in-frame clones and is missing some. The table has roughly 180,000 clones, roughly 84% seen once. Sequencing input: PBMCs. The receptors derive from a boy aged 5-17 years in good health and CMV-seronegative. The CDR3 runs from the conserved cysteine through the conserved F or W. D genes are given only for firm matches. Only some rows state a clone size, as once, few, many or a class for expanded clones.

J gene,clone size,V gene,D gene,CDR3 DNA,CDR3 protein
TRBJ1-5,once,TRBV18,.,TGTGCCAGCTCACCAGCGGGTAGTCAGCCCCAGCATTTT,CASSPAGSQPQHF
TRBJ2-7,.,TRBV13,.,TGTGCCAGCAGCCCTTACAGGACAGTCTCCTACGAGCAGTACTTC,CASSPYRTVSYEQYF
TRBJ1-6,.,TRBV6-1,.,TGTGCCAGCCGGACTGGCTCCTCACCCCTCCACTTT,CASRTGSSPLHF
TRBJ1-1,few,TRBV4-1,TRBD1,TGCGCCAGCAGCCAAGGAGGACAGGGTATGAACACTGAAGCTTTCTTT,CASSQGGQGMNTEAFF
TRBJ1-2,.,TRBV28,TRBD1,TGTGCCAGCAGTTTAGCTGGGACAGCTAACTATGGCTACACCTTC,CASSLAGTANYGYTF
TRBJ1-3,.,TRBV28,TRBD1,TGTGCCAGCAGTAACCCGACAGGGGCTGGAAACACCATATATTTT,CASSNPTGAGNTIYF
TRBJ2-2,.,TRBV5-5,TRBD1,TGTGCCAGCAGCCCATCGGACAGGGCTCTTCACGGGGAGCTGTTTTTT,CASSPSDRALHGELFF
TRBJ2-7,once,TRBV5-1,.,TGCGCCAGCAGTGGGGGCCTTCTCTGGGAGCAGTACTTC,CASSGGLLWEQYF
TRBJ1-1,.,TRBV7-9,TRBD1,TGTGCCAGCAGCTTCCGACAGGGAGGCACTGAAGCTTTCTTT,CASSFRQGGTEAFF
TRBJ2-3,.,TRBV7-9,.,TGTGCCAGCAGTCTTCTCGGCAGGGGAAAGACAGATACGCAGTATTTT,CASSLLGRGKTDTQYF
TRBJ1-2,.,TRBV30,.,TGTGCCGGCCCCTCCCAGGAAGGCTACACCTTC,CAGPSQEGYTF
TRBJ2-5,once,TRBV30,.,TGTGCCTGGACCCCGGGCCAAGAGACCCAGTACTTC,CAWTPGQETQYF
TRBJ2-1,.,TRBV27,.,TGTGCCAGCAGTTTTGACAGAAACAATGAGCAGTTCTTC,CASSFDRNNEQFF
TRBJ1-2,.,TRBV19,.,TGTGCCACCACCCTCGTGGCCAGGGCCTATGGCTACACCTTC,CATTLVARAYGYTF